This TCR beta chain appears in the sequencing data of a study of radiation and T cells in renal cell carcinoma. Measured with immunoSEQ multiplex PCR; TCRdb has only the in-frame clones, and not every one. The repertoire includes around 99,000 clones, approximately 82% of them detected once, and approximately 7.2% sits in the top ten. This clone occurred a few times. V was pared by 5 bases and J by 3 bases, with 20 bases between. Germline values: CDR1 WNHNN, CDR2 SYGVQD (reference sequence). This CDR3 is built from 16 residues. Time point noted: blood 4 weeks post-SBRT, at nephrectomy. Specified treatment: 15 Gy SBRT to primary tumor, nephrectomy 4 weeks later. Radiation-treated patients gave blood at baseline, week 2 and week 4.

The rearrangement links TRBV10-1 to TRBJ2-7, with a possible D match to TRBD1 (5 bases). The sequencing used blood, collected from a patient whose treatment included radiotherapy and nephrectomy. The clonotype comes from a man aged 55 to 70 with renal cell carcinoma. This CDR3 reads CASSTPRQTTGYEQYF. CDR3 bases: TGCGCCAGCAGTACCCCAAGACAGACAACGGGCTACGAGCAGTACTTC.